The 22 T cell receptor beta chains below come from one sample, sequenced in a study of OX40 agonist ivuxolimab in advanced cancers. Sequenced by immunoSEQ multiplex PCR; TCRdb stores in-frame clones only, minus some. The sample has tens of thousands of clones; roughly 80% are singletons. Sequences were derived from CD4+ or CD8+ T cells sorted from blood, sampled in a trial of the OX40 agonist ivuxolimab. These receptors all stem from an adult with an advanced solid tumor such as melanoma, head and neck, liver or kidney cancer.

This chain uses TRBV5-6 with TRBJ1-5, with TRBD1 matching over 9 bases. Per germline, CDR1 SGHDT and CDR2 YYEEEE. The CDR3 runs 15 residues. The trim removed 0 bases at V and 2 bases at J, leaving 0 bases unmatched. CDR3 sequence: CASSLGTGGNQPQHF. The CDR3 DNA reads TGTGCCAGCAGCTTGGGGACAGGGGGCAATCAGCCCCAGCATTTT. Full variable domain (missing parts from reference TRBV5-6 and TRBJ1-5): DAGVTQSPTHLIKTRGQQVTLRCSPKSGHDTVSWYQQALGQGPQFIFQYYEEEERQRGNFPDRFSGHQFPNYSSELNVNALLLGDSALYLCASSLGTGGNQPQHFGDGTRLSIL.

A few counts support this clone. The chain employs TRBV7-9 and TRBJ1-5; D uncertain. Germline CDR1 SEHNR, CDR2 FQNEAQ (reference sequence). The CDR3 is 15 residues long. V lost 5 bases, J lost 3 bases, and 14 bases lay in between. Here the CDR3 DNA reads TGTGCCAGCAGCCAAGGTGGAGGGATCAATCAGCCCCAGCATTTT. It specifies CASSQGGGINQPQHF.

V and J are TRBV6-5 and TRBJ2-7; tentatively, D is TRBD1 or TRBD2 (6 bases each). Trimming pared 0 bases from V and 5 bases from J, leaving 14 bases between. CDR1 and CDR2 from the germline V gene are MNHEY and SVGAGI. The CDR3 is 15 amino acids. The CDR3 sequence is CASSYSRVRGHEQYF. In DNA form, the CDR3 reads TGTGCCAGCAGTTACTCGAGGGTTCGGGGGCACGAGCAGTACTTC.

CDR3 sequence (DNA): TGTGCCAGCAGCGGTTCAGGGATGGGCACAGATACGCAGTATTTT. This sequence encodes CASSGSGMGTDTQYF. J is TRBJ2-3 and V is TRBV9; TRBD1 might be the D (5 bases). The ends were cut back, 3 bases at V and 1 base at J, with 12 bases in the middle. Germline CDR1 reads SGDLS; CDR2 reads YYNGEE. The CDR3 contains 15 residues.

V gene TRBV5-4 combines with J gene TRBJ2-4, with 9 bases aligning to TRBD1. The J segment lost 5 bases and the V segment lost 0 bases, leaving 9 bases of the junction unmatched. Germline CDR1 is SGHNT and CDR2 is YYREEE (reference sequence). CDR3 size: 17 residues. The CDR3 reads CASSLAGDREGQNIQYF. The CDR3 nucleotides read TGTGCCAGCAGCTTGGCGGGGGACAGGGAGGGGCAAAACATTCAGTACTTC.

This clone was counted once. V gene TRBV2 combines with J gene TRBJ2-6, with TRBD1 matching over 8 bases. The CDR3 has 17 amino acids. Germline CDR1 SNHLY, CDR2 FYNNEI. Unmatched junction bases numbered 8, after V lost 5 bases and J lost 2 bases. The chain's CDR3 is CASSITQGAAGANVLTF. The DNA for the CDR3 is TGTGCCAGCAGTATAACTCAGGGGGCTGCTGGGGCCAACGTCCTGACTTTC.

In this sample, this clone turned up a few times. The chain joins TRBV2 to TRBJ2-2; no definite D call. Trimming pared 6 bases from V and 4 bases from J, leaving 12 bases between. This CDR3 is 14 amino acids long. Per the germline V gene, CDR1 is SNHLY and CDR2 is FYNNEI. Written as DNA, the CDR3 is TGTGCCAGCAGACCGGGTCAACGCACCGGGGAGCTGTTTTTT. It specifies CASRPGQRTGELFF.

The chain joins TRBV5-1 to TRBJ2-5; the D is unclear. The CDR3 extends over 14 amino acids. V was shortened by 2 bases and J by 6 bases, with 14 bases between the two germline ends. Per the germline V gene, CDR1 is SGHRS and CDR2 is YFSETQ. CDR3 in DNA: TGCGCCAGCAGCTTATGGAGCAAACAAAAGACCCAGTACTTC. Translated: CASSLWSKQKTQYF.

CDR3 sequence (DNA): TGTGCCAGCAGCAAGGGACAGGGGTCACTTCCCAACACAGATACGCAGTATTTT. Its translation: CASSKGQGSLPNTDTQYF. The genes are TRBV7-9 and TRBJ2-3, with TRBD1 matching over 10 bases. CDR3 length equals 18 residues. The V gene end was trimmed by 5 bases and the J gene end by 2 bases; junction bases not matched to a gene: 13. Germline lookup yields CDR1 SEHNR and CDR2 FQNEAQ (reference sequence). Full variable domain (rest looked up from reference TRBV7-9 and TRBJ2-3): DTGVSQNPRHKITKRGQNVTFRCDPISEHNRLYWYRQTLGQGPEFLTYFQNEAQLEKSRLLSDRFSAERPKGSFSTLEIQRTEQGDSAMYLCASSKGQGSLPNTDTQYFGPGTRLTVL.

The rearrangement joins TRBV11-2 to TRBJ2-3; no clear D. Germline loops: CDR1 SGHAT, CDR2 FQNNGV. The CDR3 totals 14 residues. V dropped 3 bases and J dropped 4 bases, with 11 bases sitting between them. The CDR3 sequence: CASSLGRSADTQYF. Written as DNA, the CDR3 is TGTGCCAGCAGCTTGGGCAGGAGTGCAGATACGCAGTATTTT.

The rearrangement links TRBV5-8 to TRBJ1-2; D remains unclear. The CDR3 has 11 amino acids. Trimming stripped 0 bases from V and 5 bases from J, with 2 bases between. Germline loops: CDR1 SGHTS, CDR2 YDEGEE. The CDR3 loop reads CASSLGYGYTF. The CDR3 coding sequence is TGTGCCAGCAGCTTGGGGTATGGCTACACCTTC.

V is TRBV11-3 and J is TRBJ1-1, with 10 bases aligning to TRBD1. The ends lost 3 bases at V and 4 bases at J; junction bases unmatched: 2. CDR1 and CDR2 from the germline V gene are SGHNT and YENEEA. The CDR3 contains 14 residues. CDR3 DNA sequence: TGTGCCAGCAGCTTCCGGGACAGGGGCACTGAAGCTTTCTTT. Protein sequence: CASSFRDRGTEAFF.

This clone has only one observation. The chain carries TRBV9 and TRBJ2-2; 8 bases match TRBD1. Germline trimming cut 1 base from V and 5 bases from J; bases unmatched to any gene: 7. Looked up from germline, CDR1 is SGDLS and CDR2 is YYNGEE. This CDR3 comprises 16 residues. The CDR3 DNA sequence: TGTGCCAGCAGCGTACCCCAGGGGGCGGATACCGGGGAGCTGTTTTTT. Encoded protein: CASSVPQGADTGELFF.

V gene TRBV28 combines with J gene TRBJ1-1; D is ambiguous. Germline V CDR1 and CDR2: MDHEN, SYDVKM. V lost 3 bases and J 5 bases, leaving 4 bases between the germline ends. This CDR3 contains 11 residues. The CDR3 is CASSFGTEAFF. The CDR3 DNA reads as TGTGCCAGCAGTTTTGGGACTGAAGCTTTCTTT.

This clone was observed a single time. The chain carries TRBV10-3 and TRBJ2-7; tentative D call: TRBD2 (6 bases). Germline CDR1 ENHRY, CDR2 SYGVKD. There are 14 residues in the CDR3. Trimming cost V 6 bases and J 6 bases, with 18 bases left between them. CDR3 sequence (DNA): TGTGCCATCAGCCCTATGGCGGGGCCAGGCGAGCAGTACTTC. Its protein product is CAISPMAGPGEQYF.

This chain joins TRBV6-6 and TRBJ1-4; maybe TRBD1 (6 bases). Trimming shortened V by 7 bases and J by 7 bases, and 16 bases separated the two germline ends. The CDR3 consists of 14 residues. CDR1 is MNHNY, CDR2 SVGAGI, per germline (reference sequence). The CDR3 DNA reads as TGTGCCAGCAAAGGGTCAGGGGTTGGTGAAAAACTGTTTTTT. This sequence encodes CASKGSGVGEKLFF.

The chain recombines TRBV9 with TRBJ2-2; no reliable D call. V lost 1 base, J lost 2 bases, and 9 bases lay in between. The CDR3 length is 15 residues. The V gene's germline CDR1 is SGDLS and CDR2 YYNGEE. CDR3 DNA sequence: TGTGCCAGCAGCGTAAACGTTGTAAACACCGGGGAGCTGTTTTTT. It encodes CASSVNVVNTGELFF.

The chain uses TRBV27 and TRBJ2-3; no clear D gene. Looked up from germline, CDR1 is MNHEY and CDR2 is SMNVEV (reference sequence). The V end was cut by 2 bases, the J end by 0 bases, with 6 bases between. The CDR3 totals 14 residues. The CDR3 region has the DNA TGTGCCAGCAGTTTAGCGGAAAGCACAGATACGCAGTATTTT. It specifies CASSLAESTDTQYF.

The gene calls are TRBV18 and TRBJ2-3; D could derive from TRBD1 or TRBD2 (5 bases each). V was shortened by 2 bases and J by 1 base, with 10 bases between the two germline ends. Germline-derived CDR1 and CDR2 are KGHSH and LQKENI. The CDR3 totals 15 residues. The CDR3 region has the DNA TGTGCCAGCTCACCAAACCTGGGGGGCACAGATACGCAGTATTTT. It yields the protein CASSPNLGGTDTQYF.

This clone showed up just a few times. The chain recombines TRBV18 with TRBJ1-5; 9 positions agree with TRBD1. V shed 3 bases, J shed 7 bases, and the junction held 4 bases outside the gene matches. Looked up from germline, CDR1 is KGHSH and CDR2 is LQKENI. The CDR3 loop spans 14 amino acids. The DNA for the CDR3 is TGTGCCAGCTCACCGGGACAGGGCTGGCAGCCCCAGCATTTT. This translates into CASSPGQGWQPQHF.

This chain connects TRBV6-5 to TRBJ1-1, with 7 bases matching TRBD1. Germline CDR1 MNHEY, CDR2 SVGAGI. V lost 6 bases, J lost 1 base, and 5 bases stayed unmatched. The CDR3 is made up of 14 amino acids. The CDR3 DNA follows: TGTGCCAGCAGGTTAGGGGGCCGGAACACTGAAGCTTTCTTT. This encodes CASRLGGRNTEAFF.

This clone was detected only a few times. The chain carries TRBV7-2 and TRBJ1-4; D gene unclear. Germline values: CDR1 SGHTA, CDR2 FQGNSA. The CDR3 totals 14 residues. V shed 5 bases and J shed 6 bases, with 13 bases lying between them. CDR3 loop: CASSRGGLDEKLFF. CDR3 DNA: TGTGCCAGCAGCCGGGGAGGACTCGATGAAAAACTGTTTTTT.